This note documents a single TCR beta chain sequence. The target antigen is unknown. CDR1 SGHAT and CDR2 FQNNGV come from the germline V gene. V was cut by 7 bases and J by 5 bases, with 15 bases left in between. The CDR3 contains 14 residues. The data are from a study of cytomegalovirus exposure and HLA in healthy donors. Study-level findings and limits: Sequencing likely produced, as an artifact, a cluster of highly shared sequence variants. In a later analysis, CMV-associated beta chains were mostly HLA-associated, it appeared. The authors later found HLA-associated TCR beta chains more clonally expanded than equally common others.

Researchers ran the PCR with 60 Vbeta and 13 Jbeta primers. TCRdb keeps only in-frame clones here, not all; method: immunoSEQ multiplex PCR. The sample has roughly 100,000 clones; 75% to 90% are singletons. V gene TRBV11-2 combines with J gene TRBJ2-1; D possibly corresponds to TRBD2 (5 bases). Sequenced sample: PBMCs. This TCR came from a man aged 25-45 years in good health and CMV-seropositive. CDR3 nucleotide sequence: TGTGCCAGCAAGCTTGGACTCCTAGACAATGAGCAGTTCTTC. It codes for CASKLGLLDNEQFF.